The 25 T cell receptor beta chains reported below all come from one sample, sequenced in a study of T-cell reconstitution after alpha-beta-depleted transplantation in children. As it was prepared, the TCRbeta library received unique molecular identifiers. MiXCR was run by TCRdb on the PCR reads, yielding one entry per CDR3 protein. The sample carries about 340,000 distinct CDR3 sequences, approximately 10% recorded once. Sequencing was performed on PBMCs from the stem cell graft donor, taken from the stem cell graft. The origin of the receptors is a human donor who donated a stem cell graft to a child with acute lymphoblastic leukemia.

This chain links TRBV18 with TRBJ2-1; D ambiguous. Per germline, CDR1 KGHSH and CDR2 LQKENI. Trimming stripped 4 bases from V and 0 bases from J, with 7 bases between. This CDR3 has 14 amino acids. CDR3 in amino acids: CASSRLGSYNEQFF. CDR3 in DNA: TGTGCCAGCTCACGGCTCGGCTCCTACAATGAGCAGTTCTTC.

As regards this clonotype: Given a much more abundant clone one base away, this may be a read error. The chain has TRBV5-1 and TRBJ1-1; no definite D call. The germline CDR1 and CDR2 sequences are SGHRS and YFSETQ. V lost 4 bases to trimming and J lost 2 bases, with 12 bases between them. CDR3 length: 14 residues. CDR3 region: CASSPVQLNTEAFF. In nucleotides, the CDR3 is TGCGCCAGCAGCCCGGTCCAACTAAACACTGAAGCTTTCTTT.

This clonotype has more than one count but fewer than ten. The V call is TRBV20-1, the J call TRBJ1-1; D ambiguous. The germline V gene has CDR1 DFQATT and CDR2 SNEGSKA (reference sequence). Trimming took off 3 bases at V and 4 bases at J, with 21 bases between the two ends. CDR3 length equals 16 residues. CDR3 nucleotide sequence: TGCAGTGCTAGCCTTGGGGTGTTAGGAGGTGGCACTGAAGCTTTCTTT. This translates into CSASLGVLGGGTEAFF.

The chain joins TRBV28 to TRBJ2-7; the D gene is possibly TRBD2 (6 bases). Germline loops: CDR1 MDHEN, CDR2 SYDVKM. Trimming cost V 5 bases and J 6 bases, with 14 bases left between them. The CDR3 covers 13 residues. The CDR3 sequence is CASSPPGAGEQYF. The DNA for the CDR3 is TGTGCCAGCAGTCCCCCGGGAGCGGGCGAGCAGTACTTC.

This clonotype was counted many times. The chain carries TRBV7-8 and TRBJ2-1; D ambiguous. Germline CDR1 and CDR2: SGHVS and FQNEAQ. V lost 5 bases and J 9 bases, leaving 14 bases between the germline ends. The CDR3 runs 13 residues. The CDR3 coding sequence is TGTGCCAGCAGCCTTCTAGATCGCGGTGAGCAGTTCTTC. As protein: CASSLLDRGEQFF.

This clonotype showed up just a few times. The chain recombines TRBV10-3 with TRBJ2-7, with 12 bases aligning to TRBD2. The V and J ends lost 2 bases and 6 bases, in that order; junction bases with no gene match: 14. Germline assignment: CDR1 ENHRY and CDR2 SYGVKD. The CDR3 contains 18 residues. The CDR3 coding sequence is TGTGCCATCAGTGAGGCTGGACTAGCGGGACGTTCCCCCGCCGAGCAGTACTTC. This codes for CAISEAGLAGRSPAEQYF.

The rearrangement joins TRBV12-3 or TRBV12-4 to TRBJ1-1, with D hard to call. The V and J ends lost 4 bases and 11 bases respectively, with 8 bases between them. The CDR3 is 10 residues long. The CDR3 loop is CASSYSTAFF. Written as DNA, the CDR3 is TGTGCCAGCAGTTATTCGACCGCTTTCTTT.

This chain connects TRBV12-3 or TRBV12-4 to TRBJ2-2, with 8 bases that match TRBD2. This CDR3 is 15 amino acids long. Trimming took 9 bases from V and 0 from J; bases not matched to a gene: 6. The CDR3 region is CASRGGSSNTGELFF. The CDR3 bases are TGTGCCAGTCGGGGGGGCTCCTCGAACACCGGGGAGCTGTTTTTT.

The gene calls are TRBV28 and TRBJ2-7; 8 bases map to TRBD1. Trimming cost V 6 bases and J 6 bases; bases outside gene matches: 7. The length of the CDR3 is 13 residues. The germline V gene has CDR1 MDHEN and CDR2 SYDVKM. The CDR3 loop reads CASSSTTGVEQYF. CDR3 coding DNA: TGTGCCAGCAGCTCCACGACAGGGGTCGAGCAGTACTTC.

The V and J genes are TRBV4-1 and TRBJ2-7; 7 bases line up with TRBD2. J gave up 1 base and V 3 bases, and 9 bases lay outside the gene matches. The CDR3 covers 16 residues. Per germline, CDR1 MGHRA and CDR2 YSYEKL. The CDR3 bases are TGCGCCAGCAGCCAGGGACTACGTACCAGGTCCTACGAGCAGTACTTC. Its translation: CASSQGLRTRSYEQYF.

This clonotype has only a few counts. The chain links TRBV10-3 to TRBJ2-3; a weak D match, TRBD2 (6 bases). The germline V gene encodes CDR1 ENHRY and CDR2 SYGVKD. This CDR3 is 19 amino acids long. V was clipped by 2 bases and J by 5 bases, with 26 bases between them. CDR3 sequence reads: CAISEPVTGRRENRDTQYF. CDR3 in DNA: TGTGCCATCAGTGAGCCCGTCACGGGCCGGCGGGAAAATCGAGATACGCAGTATTTT.

There are a few counts of this clonotype. This chain links TRBV4-3 with TRBJ2-5; D remains unclear. Trimming removed 0 bases at V and 5 bases at J, with 13 bases between. This CDR3 has 15 residues. The germline CDR1 and CDR2 sequences are LGHNA and YSLEER. CDR3 in DNA: TGCGCCAGCAGCCAAGACCACGGACCGAGGGAGACCCAGTACTTC. Translation gives CASSQDHGPRETQYF.

In its sample, this clonotype was seen a few times. The V call is TRBV25-1, the J call TRBJ2-1; TRBD1 matches 9 bases. V lost 6 bases and J lost 6; bases outside the gene matches: 3. The CDR3 spans 13 residues. Per the germline V gene, CDR1 is MGHDK and CDR2 is SYGVNS. CDR3 in DNA: TGTGCCAGCAGCGGGACAGGGCGCAATGAGCAGTTCTTC. Protein: CASSGTGRNEQFF.

J is TRBJ1-5 and V is TRBV27; 9 bases agree with TRBD1. Germline assignment: CDR1 MNHEY and CDR2 SMNVEV (reference sequence). After removal of 5 bases from V and 4 bases from J, the junction contained 6 bases not matched to a gene. This CDR3 has 15 amino acids. The CDR3 protein is CASSGGTGPNQPQHF. CDR3 coding DNA: TGTGCCAGCAGTGGGGGGACAGGGCCAAATCAGCCCCAGCATTTT.

This clonotype was observed many times. The chain carries TRBV7-4 and TRBJ2-4; maybe TRBD2 (5 bases). Germline CDR1 SGHVT, CDR2 SQSDAQ. The CDR3 has 15 amino acids. Between the trimmed V and J ends, which lost 1 base and 2 bases, there was a span of 9 bases. The CDR3 reads CASSLERGSKNIQYF. DNA for the CDR3: TGTGCCAGCAGCTTAGAACGGGGATCCAAAAACATTCAGTACTTC.

This clonotype was detected only a few times. This chain joins TRBV4-1 and TRBJ2-1; 9 bases map to TRBD2. In germline, CDR1 is MGHRA, CDR2 YSYEKL. The trim removed 1 base at V and 4 bases at J, leaving 8 bases unmatched. This CDR3 is 17 amino acids long. The CDR3 nucleotides are TGCGCCAGCAGCCAAGGTCTCAGACTAGCGGTATACAATGAGCAGTTCTTC. It translates to CASSQGLRLAVYNEQFF.

This clonotype was observed a handful of times. The CDR3: CASSLGLAVTDTQYF. For the CDR3, the DNA is TGTGCCAGCAGCTTAGGGCTAGCGGTCACAGATACGCAGTATTTT. This chain links TRBV7-2 with TRBJ2-3; 7 nucleotides align to TRBD2. Germline CDR1 SGHTA, CDR2 FQGNSA. CDR3 size: 15 residues. V lost 1 base, J lost 2 bases, and 3 bases stayed unmatched. The whole variable domain, remainder taken from reference TRBV7-2 and TRBJ2-3, is GAGVSQSPSNKVTEKGKDVELRCDPISGHTALYWYRQSLGQGLEFLIYFQGNSAPDKSGLPSDRFSAERTGGSVSTLTIQRTQQEDSAVYLCASSLGLAVTDTQYFGPGTRLTVL.

In its sample, this clonotype was seen a few times. The J gene is TRBJ1-4, the V gene TRBV6-5; 10 bases align to TRBD1. The V and J ends lost 4 bases and 4 bases, in that order; junction bases with no gene match: 3. Germline CDR1 is MNHEY and CDR2 is SVGAGI. CDR3 length: 15 residues. CDR3 amino acids: CASSSRTGGNEKLFF. The DNA for the CDR3 is TGTGCCAGCAGTTCTAGGACAGGGGGTAATGAAAAACTGTTTTTT.

DNA for the CDR3: TGTGCCAGCAGCCAAGTGTCGGACTTATATGGCTACACCTTC. Residues: CASSQVSDLYGYTF. This chain joins TRBV4-2 and TRBJ1-2, with D unresolved. V shed 1 base and J shed 5 bases, with 11 bases lying between them. CDR3 length equals 14 residues. Germline V gene sequence: CDR1 LGHNA, CDR2 YNFKEQ.

Only a few counts were recorded for this clonotype. This chain uses TRBV24-1 with TRBJ2-1; D not certain. The V and J ends lost 3 bases and 5 bases respectively, with 7 bases between them. Germline CDR1 and CDR2: KGHDR and SFDVKD. The length of the CDR3 is 13 residues. In nucleotides, the CDR3 is TGTGCCACCAGTGATAGGGCCGACAATGAGCAGTTCTTC. Translated: CATSDRADNEQFF.

This clonotype was counted only a few times. The J gene is TRBJ2-3, the V gene TRBV5-6; no clear D gene. The CDR3 loop spans 15 amino acids. V lost 0 bases, J lost 10 bases, and 18 bases lay in between. Germline CDR1 and CDR2: SGHDT and YYEEEE. The CDR3 is CASSLGDGTPSSQYF. The DNA for the CDR3 is TGTGCCAGCAGCTTGGGAGATGGCACCCCTAGTTCGCAGTATTTT.

V usage is TRBV7-2 and J usage is TRBJ2-1, with D possibly matching TRBD2 (5 bases). CDR3 length equals 15 residues. CDR1 and CDR2 from the germline V gene are SGHTA and FQGNSA. V was shortened by 4 bases and J by 8 bases, with 18 bases between the two germline ends. The CDR3 is CASSSGSFTLDEQFF. The CDR3 nucleotides read TGTGCCAGCAGCTCGGGGAGCTTCACATTGGATGAGCAGTTCTTC.

As regards this clonotype: This may arise from a read error, as a much more abundant clone is one base away. V gene TRBV7-8 combines with J gene TRBJ2-5; maybe TRBD1 (5 bases). The CDR3 extends over 14 amino acids. V lost 5 bases to trimming and J lost 1 base, with 11 bases between them. In germline, CDR1 is SGHVS, CDR2 FQNEAQ. This chain's CDR3 is CASSTATAQETQYF. The CDR3 nucleotides read TGTGCCAGCAGCACCGCGACAGCCCAAGAGACCCAGTACTTC.

This clonotype was seen repeatedly, ten times or more. The rearrangement uses TRBV7-3 and TRBJ2-5; weak D call: TRBD2 (7 bases). The V gene lost 3 bases and the J gene lost 1 base, with 9 bases spanning the gap. Germline V gene sequence: CDR1 SGHTA, CDR2 FQGTGA. The CDR3 extends over 14 amino acids. CDR3 in amino acids: CASSLGGLQETQYF. In nucleotides, the CDR3 is TGTGCCAGCAGCTTGGGGGGGCTCCAAGAGACCCAGTACTTC.

The chain joins TRBV18 to TRBJ1-6; D unclear. Trimming removed 4 bases at V and 8 bases at J, with 9 bases between. The germline V gene encodes CDR1 KGHSH and CDR2 LQKENI. This CDR3 is built from 13 residues. The CDR3 DNA reads TGTGCCAGCTCACTCGGTCGGGATTCACCCCTCCACTTT. This codes for CASSLGRDSPLHF.